Listed below are T cell receptor beta chains from one sample, sequenced in a study of CD8 T cells in ankylosing spondylitis. TCRdb re-derived calls from the 5' RACE reads in MiXCR, one entry per CDR3 protein. This sample has 200,000 to 300,000 distinct CDR3 sequences, with more than 20% found just once. Input material: blood, either unsorted or a sorted T cell fraction (not recorded which). These receptors all stem from a male donor with ankylosing spondylitis or in good health (not recorded which). Both conserved end residues are part of each CDR3. The D gene is left open where the match is weak. Not every row has a clone size; where given, it reads once, few, many or a size class.

v_call: TRBV20-1
clone_size: NA
j_call: TRBJ1-6
d_call: NA
cdr3_aa: CSASPAQAFNSPLHF
cdr3_nt: TGCAGTGCTAGCCCGGCGCAGGCCTTTAATTCACCCCTCCACTTT

v_call: TRBV28
clone_size: few
j_call: TRBJ1-2
d_call: NA
cdr3_aa: CATHAGAQTLYGYTF
cdr3_nt: TGTGCCACCCACGCAGGGGCCCAAACGCTCTATGGCTACACCTTC

v_call: TRBV27
clone_size: many
j_call: TRBJ2-1
d_call: NA
cdr3_aa: CANFRRVQFF
cdr3_nt: TGTGCCAACTTTAGACGGGTGCAGTTCTTC

v_call: TRBV14
clone_size: few
j_call: TRBJ1-1
d_call: TRBD1
cdr3_aa: CASSQTSGGISAFF
cdr3_nt: TGTGCCAGCAGCCAGACCTCAGGGGGAATAAGCGCTTTCTTT

v_call: TRBV11-2
clone_size: NA
j_call: TRBJ2-3
d_call: NA
cdr3_aa: CASSSRGRADTQYF
cdr3_nt: TGTGCCAGCAGCTCCCGGGGGCGAGCAGATACGCAGTATTTT

v_call: TRBV20-1
clone_size: NA
j_call: TRBJ2-3
d_call: NA
cdr3_aa: CSAAAGTLSTDTQYF
cdr3_nt: TGCAGTGCGGCTGCAGGTACCCTATCCACAGATACGCAGTATTTT

v_call: TRBV3-1
clone_size: many
j_call: TRBJ2-7
d_call: NA
cdr3_aa: CASSSDWGEQYF
cdr3_nt: TGTGCCAGCAGCTCAGACTGGGGCGAGCAGTACTTC

v_call: TRBV11-2
clone_size: many
j_call: TRBJ2-5
d_call: TRBD2
cdr3_aa: CASSPSYGGGAWETQYF
cdr3_nt: TGTGCCAGCAGCCCCTCGTACGGGGGGGGGGCATGGGAGACCCAGTACTTC

v_call: TRBV20-1
clone_size: NA
j_call: TRBJ1-5
d_call: NA
cdr3_aa: CSASFGDQPQHF
cdr3_nt: TGCAGTGCTAGTTTCGGGGACCAGCCCCAGCATTTT

v_call: TRBV10-1
clone_size: few
j_call: TRBJ2-2
d_call: TRBD1
cdr3_aa: CASGRTGAGELFF
cdr3_nt: TGCGCCAGCGGAAGGACAGGGGCCGGGGAGCTGTTTTTT

v_call: TRBV20-1
clone_size: NA
j_call: TRBJ1-1
d_call: NA
cdr3_aa: CSAGGRRVTEAFF
cdr3_nt: TGCAGTGCTGGGGGGCGGAGGGTCACTGAAGCTTTCTTT

v_call: TRBV28
clone_size: NA
j_call: TRBJ2-6
d_call: NA
cdr3_aa: CASSLSLPGANVLTF
cdr3_nt: TGTGCCAGCAGTTTGTCACTCCCTGGGGCCAACGTCCTGACTTTC

v_call: TRBV20-1
clone_size: many
j_call: TRBJ2-5
d_call: TRBD2
cdr3_aa: CSARDRMGLAGPETQYF
cdr3_nt: TGCAGTGCTAGAGATCGGATGGGACTAGCGGGGCCAGAGACCCAGTACTTC

v_call: TRBV28
clone_size: NA
j_call: TRBJ2-7
d_call: NA
cdr3_aa: CASSKPGSGTYERYF
cdr3_nt: TGTGCCAGCAGCAAACCGGGAAGCGGAACCTACGAGCGGTACTTC

v_call: TRBV6-1
clone_size: NA
j_call: TRBJ2-7
d_call: NA
cdr3_aa: CASSRRVYEQYF
cdr3_nt: TGTGCCAGCAGCCGAAGGGTCTACGAGCAGTACTTC

v_call: TRBV29-1
clone_size: NA
j_call: TRBJ1-1
d_call: NA
cdr3_aa: CSVEYLGRFNTEAFF
cdr3_nt: TGCAGCGTTGAGTATTTGGGGAGGTTTAACACTGAAGCTTTCTTT

v_call: TRBV20-1
clone_size: few
j_call: TRBJ2-5
d_call: NA
cdr3_aa: CSARVIGSVRETQYF
cdr3_nt: TGCAGTGCTAGAGTGATTGGAAGCGTTCGGGAGACCCAGTACTTC

v_call: TRBV14
clone_size: few
j_call: TRBJ2-2
d_call: TRBD1
cdr3_aa: CASSQDQFYRGANTGELFF
cdr3_nt: TGTGCCAGCAGCCAAGATCAGTTTTACAGGGGCGCGAACACCGGGGAGCTGTTTTTT

v_call: TRBV30
clone_size: NA
j_call: TRBJ1-2
d_call: NA
cdr3_aa: CAWSIRADGYTF
cdr3_nt: TGTGCCTGGAGTATAAGGGCAGATGGCTACACCTTC

v_call: TRBV20-1
clone_size: many
j_call: TRBJ2-7
d_call: NA
cdr3_aa: CSARGDTNPYEQYF
cdr3_nt: TGCAGTGCTAGAGGAGACACGAATCCCTACGAGCAGTACTTC

v_call: TRBV20-1
clone_size: NA
j_call: TRBJ2-2
d_call: NA
cdr3_aa: CSATSVQGGNTGELFF
cdr3_nt: TGCAGTGCTACCTCCGTGCAGGGCGGGAACACCGGGGAGCTGTTTTTT

v_call: TRBV20-1
clone_size: few
j_call: TRBJ2-3
d_call: TRBD2
cdr3_aa: CSAREDSGGTSGNTQYF
cdr3_nt: TGCAGTGCTAGAGAAGATAGCGGGGGGACCTCGGGAAATACGCAGTATTTT

v_call: TRBV12-3/TRBV12-4
clone_size: few
j_call: TRBJ2-7
d_call: NA
cdr3_aa: CASSLGLSSSYEQYF
cdr3_nt: TGTGCCAGCAGCCTCGGACTATCGAGCTCCTACGAGCAGTACTTC

v_call: TRBV20-1
clone_size: few
j_call: TRBJ2-7
d_call: TRBD1
cdr3_aa: CSARPQGAHEQYF
cdr3_nt: TGCAGTGCTAGACCCCAGGGGGCCCACGAGCAGTACTTC

v_call: TRBV29-1
clone_size: many
j_call: TRBJ2-1
d_call: NA
cdr3_aa: CSVKSHEQFF
cdr3_nt: TGCAGCGTTAAATCCCATGAGCAGTTCTTC

v_call: TRBV24-1
clone_size: few
j_call: TRBJ2-5
d_call: NA
cdr3_aa: CATSDVTGPGETQYF
cdr3_nt: TGTGCCACCAGTGACGTCACAGGGCCCGGGGAGACCCAGTACTTC

v_call: TRBV18
clone_size: NA
j_call: TRBJ2-1
d_call: NA
cdr3_aa: CASSPGQGTEQFF
cdr3_nt: TGTGCCAGCTCACCCGGTCAGGGCACTGAGCAGTTCTTC

v_call: TRBV20-1
clone_size: NA
j_call: TRBJ2-5
d_call: TRBD2
cdr3_aa: CSAPGGGVGETQYF
cdr3_nt: TGCAGTGCCCCGGGGGGGGGAGTCGGAGAGACCCAGTACTTC

v_call: TRBV15
clone_size: many
j_call: TRBJ1-6
d_call: NA
cdr3_aa: CATSEGSSYNSPLHF
cdr3_nt: TGTGCCACCAGTGAGGGGAGCTCCTATAATTCACCCCTCCACTTT

v_call: TRBV29-1
clone_size: NA
j_call: TRBJ1-1
d_call: NA
cdr3_aa: CSTYGILNTEAFF
cdr3_nt: TGCAGCACTTATGGGATTCTGAACACTGAAGCTTTCTTT

v_call: TRBV28
clone_size: many
j_call: TRBJ2-4
d_call: NA
cdr3_aa: CASSSPGGKNIQYF
cdr3_nt: TGTGCCAGCAGTTCGCCCGGGGGCAAAAACATTCAGTACTTC

v_call: TRBV20-1
clone_size: NA
j_call: TRBJ1-1
d_call: TRBD1
cdr3_aa: CSARDNPGGEAFF
cdr3_nt: TGCAGTGCTAGAGATAACCCAGGGGGTGAAGCTTTCTTT

v_call: TRBV11-2
clone_size: few
j_call: TRBJ2-5
d_call: TRBD1
cdr3_aa: CASSSGTGGSETQYF
cdr3_nt: TGTGCCAGCAGCTCGGGTACAGGGGGGTCAGAGACCCAGTACTTC

v_call: TRBV7-3
clone_size: NA
j_call: TRBJ2-6
d_call: NA
cdr3_aa: CASSADPISVLTF
cdr3_nt: TGTGCCAGCAGCGCCGACCCAATATCCGTCCTGACTTTC

v_call: TRBV12-3/TRBV12-4
clone_size: few
j_call: TRBJ1-6
d_call: NA
cdr3_aa: CASSPGTNNSPLHF
cdr3_nt: TGTGCCAGCAGCCCCGGGACGAACAATTCACCCCTCCACTTT

v_call: TRBV29-1
clone_size: many
j_call: TRBJ2-5
d_call: NA
cdr3_aa: CSGDTIQETQYF
cdr3_nt: TGCAGCGGGGACACCATCCAAGAGACCCAGTACTTC

v_call: TRBV4-2
clone_size: many
j_call: TRBJ2-1
d_call: NA
cdr3_aa: CASSYQIDNEQFF
cdr3_nt: TGTGCCAGCAGCTACCAGATCGACAATGAGCAGTTCTTC

v_call: TRBV20-1
clone_size: few
j_call: TRBJ1-5
d_call: NA
cdr3_aa: CSALITVAQPQHF
cdr3_nt: TGCAGTGCCCTAATAACGGTTGCTCAGCCCCAGCATTTT

v_call: TRBV5-5
clone_size: many
j_call: TRBJ1-5
d_call: NA
cdr3_aa: CASSPNQPQHF
cdr3_nt: TGTGCCAGCAGTCCCAATCAGCCCCAGCATTTT

v_call: TRBV29-1
clone_size: many
j_call: TRBJ2-1
d_call: TRBD1
cdr3_aa: CSVEGQVSSYNEQFF
cdr3_nt: TGCAGCGTTGAGGGACAGGTCAGCTCCTACAATGAGCAGTTCTTC

v_call: TRBV10-2
clone_size: NA
j_call: TRBJ2-5
d_call: NA
cdr3_aa: CASSEGARETQYF
cdr3_nt: TGCGCCAGCAGTGAGGGGGCTCGGGAGACCCAGTACTTC

v_call: TRBV7-8
clone_size: many
j_call: TRBJ1-5
d_call: NA
cdr3_aa: CASSQRGDDQPQHF
cdr3_nt: TGTGCCAGCAGCCAGAGGGGGGATGACCAGCCCCAGCATTTT

v_call: TRBV7-8
clone_size: NA
j_call: TRBJ2-2
d_call: NA
cdr3_aa: CASSWDNMVVAGELFF
cdr3_nt: TGTGCCAGCAGTTGGGATAACATGGTGGTGGCCGGGGAGCTGTTTTTT

v_call: TRBV7-6
clone_size: NA
j_call: TRBJ2-3
d_call: TRBD2
cdr3_aa: CASRSTGTSSDTQYF
cdr3_nt: TGTGCCAGCAGGTCTACGGGGACTAGCAGTGATACGCAGTATTTT

v_call: TRBV29-1
clone_size: many
j_call: TRBJ2-5
d_call: NA
cdr3_aa: CSVAPSETQYF
cdr3_nt: TGCAGCGTCGCACCTTCAGAGACCCAGTACTTC

v_call: TRBV7-2
clone_size: NA
j_call: TRBJ2-7
d_call: NA
cdr3_aa: CASSLVAREVYEQYF
cdr3_nt: TGTGCCAGCAGCTTAGTGGCCAGGGAGGTCTACGAGCAGTACTTC

v_call: TRBV6-1
clone_size: many
j_call: TRBJ1-4
d_call: NA
cdr3_aa: CASSEISPLAGSGEKLFF
cdr3_nt: TGTGCCAGCAGTGAAATCTCTCCGTTGGCAGGGAGTGGCGAAAAACTGTTTTTT

v_call: TRBV3-1
clone_size: many
j_call: TRBJ2-2
d_call: NA
cdr3_aa: CASSQPPYPSWVGELFF
cdr3_nt: TGTGCCAGCAGCCAACCACCGTATCCAAGCTGGGTCGGGGAGCTGTTTTTT

v_call: TRBV5-1
clone_size: many
j_call: TRBJ2-4
d_call: NA
cdr3_aa: CASSLGRTGGIQYF
cdr3_nt: TGCGCCAGCAGCTTGGGGCGGACTGGCGGCATTCAGTACTTC

v_call: TRBV6-1
clone_size: NA
j_call: TRBJ2-3
d_call: NA
cdr3_aa: CASTRALRTDTQYF
cdr3_nt: TGTGCCAGCACCCGGGCCCTCCGAACAGATACGCAGTATTTT

v_call: TRBV20-1
clone_size: few
j_call: TRBJ1-2
d_call: TRBD1
cdr3_aa: CSANLAGQSYGYTF
cdr3_nt: TGCAGTGCTAACCTCGCGGGACAGAGCTATGGCTACACCTTC